This TCR beta chain derives from a study of T cell responses to AZD1222 COVID-19 vaccine. Study-level information: Recipients boosted at about 4 weeks or about 12 weeks are pooled.

This clone was seen only once. Its antigen is undetermined. Assay: immunoSEQ multiplex PCR; the TCRdb copy retains only in-frame clones and omits some. Of fewer than 35,000 clones listed, roughly nine tenths are singletons. The study's findings and limits: An increase in Spike-specific TCR breadth and depth was observed after two AZD1222 doses. After the peak T cell response, and only then, were repertoires sampled. White British people made up most donors, females outnumbered males, and clonal diversity was possibly underestimated.

The germline V gene has CDR1 SGHRS and CDR2 YFSETQ. V was trimmed by 1 base and J by 7 bases, leaving 17 bases between them. The CDR3 contains 15 residues. The chain links TRBV5-1 to TRBJ1-2, with D perhaps matching TRBD1 (5 bases). The input for sequencing was peripheral blood, taken on day 0 of AZD1222 vaccination. This TCR was sampled from an adult in good health. The DNA of the CDR3 is TGCGCCAGCAGCTTGCATTCGGACACGGCCGTTGGCTACACCTTC. Translated, it gives CASSLHSDTAVGYTF.